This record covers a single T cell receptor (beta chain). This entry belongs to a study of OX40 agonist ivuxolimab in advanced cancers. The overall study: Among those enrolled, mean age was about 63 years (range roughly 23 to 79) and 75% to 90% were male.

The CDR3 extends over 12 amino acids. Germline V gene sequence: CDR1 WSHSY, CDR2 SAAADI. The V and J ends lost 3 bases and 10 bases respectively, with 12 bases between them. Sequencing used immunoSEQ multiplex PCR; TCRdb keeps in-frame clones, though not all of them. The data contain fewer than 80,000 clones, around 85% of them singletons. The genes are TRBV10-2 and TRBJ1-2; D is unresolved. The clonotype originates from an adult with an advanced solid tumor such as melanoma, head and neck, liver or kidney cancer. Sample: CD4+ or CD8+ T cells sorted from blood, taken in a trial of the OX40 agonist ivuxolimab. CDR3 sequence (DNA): TGCGCCAGCAGTGAAGAAAAGGGTTTCTACACCTTC. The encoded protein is CASSEEKGFYTF.